The 23 T cell receptor beta chains listed next were all sequenced from one sample in a study of T-cell reconstitution after alpha-beta-depleted transplantation in children. This sample's TCRbeta library carried unique molecular identifier barcodes. TCRdb reprocessed the PCR reads with MiXCR, giving one entry per CDR3 protein. This sample yields 300,000 to 400,000 distinct CDR3 sequences, of which around 15% are seen a single time; around 38% belongs to the top ten. Sequenced here: PBMCs, mostly from graft donor cells, sampled 360 days after TCRalphabeta/CD19-depleted stem cell transplant. These receptors were obtained from a male patient between 2 and 9 years old who had a stem cell transplant for acute lymphoblastic leukemia, so the T cells may come from the graft donor.

CDR3 DNA sequence: TGCAGTGCTAGATGGGCGGCACAAGAGACCCAGTACTTC. Protein sequence: CSARWAAQETQYF. The chain joins TRBV20-1 to TRBJ2-5; no reliable D call. CDR1 and CDR2 (germline): DFQATT, SNEGSKA (reference sequence). Trimming shortened V by 2 bases and J by 2 bases, and 9 bases separated the two germline ends. CDR3 length equals 13 residues.

This clonotype was counted only a few times. The chain couples TRBV19 to TRBJ1-1; D gene ambiguous. Germline assignment: CDR1 LNHDA and CDR2 SQIVND (reference sequence). Trimming shortened V by 10 bases and J by 1 base, and 13 bases separated the two germline ends. The CDR3 totals 13 residues. The CDR3 protein is CAITGPRNTEAFF. DNA of the CDR3: TGTGCCATTACGGGCCCTCGGAACACTGAAGCTTTCTTT.

This clonotype was recorded a few times. The chain has TRBV28 and TRBJ1-5; tentative D call: TRBD1 (6 bases). From germline, CDR1 is MDHEN and CDR2 SYDVKM. V was pared by 0 bases and J by 2 bases, with 14 bases between. This CDR3 has 17 residues. The DNA of the CDR3 is TGTGCCAGCAGTTTATGGGGCGGGGGGGGCGGCAATCAGCCCCAGCATTTT. Residues: CASSLWGGGGGNQPQHF.

V and J are TRBV19 and TRBJ2-1, with a weak D call TRBD2 (5 bases). Looked up from germline, CDR1 is LNHDA and CDR2 is SQIVND (reference sequence). Between the trimmed V and J ends, which lost 4 bases and 0 bases, there was a span of 10 bases. This CDR3 contains 15 residues. DNA for the CDR3: TGTGCCAGTAGTAGCTGGGCGGGCTCCTACAATGAGCAGTTCTTC. Its translation is CASSSWAGSYNEQFF.

The gene calls are TRBV27 and TRBJ1-1; the D gene is possibly TRBD1 (6 bases). The CDR3 loop spans 13 amino acids. Germline values: CDR1 MNHEY, CDR2 SMNVEV (reference sequence). V gave up 11 bases and J gave up 4 bases, with 17 bases separating them. The CDR3 DNA follows: TGTGCCTCTAGTTGGGGGCCCGGCACTGAAGCTTTCTTT. This sequence encodes CASSWGPGTEAFF.

The chain is built from TRBV2 and TRBJ2-3, with a weak D call TRBD1 (6 bases). Germline V gene sequence: CDR1 SNHLY, CDR2 FYNNEI. The CDR3 has 15 residues. The V end was cut by 7 bases, the J end by 4 bases, with 18 bases between. The CDR3 spells CASMWQGSSSDTQYF. The CDR3 region has the DNA TGTGCCAGCATGTGGCAGGGGTCTTCCTCAGATACGCAGTATTTT.

The rearrangement uses TRBV5-5 and TRBJ2-7; D gene ambiguous. V was trimmed by 4 bases and J by 6 bases, leaving 11 bases between them. The length of the CDR3 is 12 residues. Germline V gene data show CDR1 as SGHKS and CDR2 as YYEKEE (reference sequence). The CDR3: CASSNTLSEQYF. The DNA for the CDR3 is TGTGCCAGCAGCAACACCCTATCCGAGCAGTACTTC. Using reference TRBV5-5 and TRBJ2-7 for the parts outside the CDR3, the full variable domain is DAGVTQSPTHLIKTRGQQVTLRCSPISGHKSVSWYQQVLGQGPQFIFQYYEKEERGRGNFPDRFSARQFPNYSSELNVNALLLGDSALYLCASSNTLSEQYFGPGTRLTVT.

The chain combines TRBV7-8 with TRBJ2-1; perhaps D is TRBD1 or TRBD2 (5 bases each). From germline, CDR1 is SGHVS and CDR2 FQNEAQ. CDR3 length equals 16 residues. V was pared by 5 bases and J by 8 bases, with 22 bases between. CDR3 residues: CASSRAGILTTDEQFF. As DNA, the CDR3 is TGTGCCAGCAGCCGGGCGGGCATTCTAACGACAGATGAGCAGTTCTTC.

This chain connects TRBV2 to TRBJ2-5; TRBD1 matches at 11 bases. V shed 4 bases, J shed 5 bases, and the junction held 9 bases outside the gene matches. The CDR3 runs to 16 residues. Germline V gene lookup returns CDR1 SNHLY and CDR2 FYNNEI. CDR3 nucleotide sequence: TGTGCCAGCAGTGTATGGACAGGGGGCTTGGGTGAGACCCAGTACTTC. This gives the protein CASSVWTGGLGETQYF. Full variable domain (rest looked up from reference TRBV2 and TRBJ2-5): EPEVTQTPSHQVTQMGQEVILRCVPISNHLYFYWYRQILGQKVEFLVSFYNNEISEKSEIFDDQFSVERPDGSNFTLKIRSTKLEDSAMYFCASSVWTGGLGETQYFGPGTRLLVL.

The chain is built from TRBV10-3 and TRBJ2-2, with a weak D call TRBD1 (5 bases). Trimming removed 5 bases from V and 7 bases from J, with 8 bases in between. This CDR3 has 12 amino acids. Germline CDR1 is ENHRY and CDR2 is SYGVKD. The CDR3 DNA reads TGTGCCATCAGTCCAGGGAACGGGGAGCTGTTTTTT. This translates into CAISPGNGELFF.

The chain joins TRBV3-1 to TRBJ1-2; weak D call: TRBD1 (5 bases). This CDR3 has 16 amino acids. Trimming pared 1 base from V and 4 bases from J, leaving 16 bases between. Germline CDR1 and CDR2: LGHDT and YNNKEL (reference sequence). The CDR3 sequence is CASSQVSGHRIYGYTF. The CDR3 DNA reads as TGTGCCAGCAGCCAAGTGTCGGGGCACAGGATCTATGGCTACACCTTC.

The rearrangement joins TRBV28 to TRBJ2-3; 12 nucleotides line up with TRBD2. CDR1 is MDHEN and CDR2 is SYDVKM in the germline V gene. This CDR3 is built from 17 residues. J gave up 4 bases and V 1 base, and 6 bases lay outside the gene matches. CDR3 loop: CASSLYPGLAGPDTQYF. The CDR3 DNA is TGTGCCAGCAGTTTATACCCCGGACTAGCGGGACCAGATACGCAGTATTTT.

This clonotype was picked up a small number of times. This chain links TRBV28 with TRBJ2-5; 7 nucleotides line up with TRBD1. Germline CDR1 and CDR2: MDHEN and SYDVKM. J was trimmed by 7 bases and V by 3 bases; bases with no gene match: 23. The CDR3 spans 19 residues. The CDR3 sequence: CASSFLRTDRAGLVGTQYF. The DNA of the CDR3 is TGTGCCAGCAGTTTCCTCCGCACCGACAGGGCGGGCTTGGTTGGGACCCAGTACTTC.

This chain joins TRBV7-2 and TRBJ2-7; unclear D gene. The CDR3 extends over 13 amino acids. Trimming removed 6 bases at V and 5 bases at J, with 14 bases between. Germline CDR1 SGHTA, CDR2 FQGNSA. The CDR3 region has the DNA TGTGCCAGCAGTCTAGACCCTGGAAACGAGCAGTACTTC. Translation gives CASSLDPGNEQYF.

The chain employs TRBV20-1 and TRBJ2-6, with 7 bases that match TRBD1. Losses at the gene ends were 1 base for V and 0 bases for J; bases not matched to a gene: 15. In germline, CDR1 is DFQATT, CDR2 SNEGSKA (reference sequence). This CDR3 comprises 20 residues. The CDR3 loop reads CSARVYNPGQKDSGANVLTF. CDR3 DNA sequence: TGCAGTGCTAGAGTCTACAATCCGGGACAGAAGGACTCTGGGGCCAACGTCCTGACTTTC.

Many counts were recorded for this clonotype. The chain links TRBV12-3 or TRBV12-4 to TRBJ2-3, with 9 bases fitting TRBD2. V lost 6 bases to trimming and J lost 3 bases; unmatched junction nucleotides: 4. CDR3 length equals 14 residues. CDR3 DNA: TGTGCCAGCAGGCCGGGACTAGCTACAGATACGCAGTATTTT. This translates into CASRPGLATDTQYF.

In this sample, this clonotype turned up once. This chain joins TRBV4-2 and TRBJ1-1, with D maybe TRBD1 (6 bases). With 0 bases removed from V and 1 base from J, the gap between germline ends came to 18 bases. Germline lookup yields CDR1 LGHNA and CDR2 YNFKEQ. The CDR3 is made up of 18 amino acids. The CDR3 loop reads CASSQEKEGTGRNTEAFF. The DNA of the CDR3 is TGTGCCAGCAGCCAAGAAAAAGAAGGTACAGGGAGGAACACTGAAGCTTTCTTT.

This sequence joins TRBV9 and TRBJ1-1; D not certain. Trimming shortened V by 3 bases and J by 1 base, and 7 bases separated the two germline ends. The CDR3 runs to 13 residues. Germline V gene data show CDR1 as SGDLS and CDR2 as YYNGEE. CDR3 DNA: TGTGCCAGCAGCGAGATCCGGAACACTGAAGCTTTCTTT. Translating it yields CASSEIRNTEAFF.

The sample holds a few counts of this clonotype. V gene TRBV12-3 or TRBV12-4 combines with J gene TRBJ2-7; the match to TRBD2 covers 13 bases. J lost 5 bases, V lost 3 bases, and 4 bases had no gene match. The CDR3 contains 15 residues. CDR3 in DNA: TGTGCCAGCAGTTTTAGGACTAGCGGGAGTAACGAGCAGTACTTC. This codes for CASSFRTSGSNEQYF.

The J gene is TRBJ2-7, the V gene TRBV6-5, with D tentatively TRBD1 (7 bases). The V gene lost 2 bases and the J gene lost 9 bases, with 17 bases spanning the gap. CDR1 is MNHEY and CDR2 is SVGAGI in the germline V gene. The CDR3 is 14 residues long. The CDR3 reads CASSYEGASERQYF. The CDR3 DNA follows: TGTGCCAGCAGTTACGAGGGGGCTAGCGAGAGGCAGTACTTC.

This chain uses TRBV6-1 with TRBJ2-1; 14 nucleotides agree with TRBD2. This CDR3 is 17 amino acids long. CDR1 and CDR2 from the germline V gene are MNHNS and SASEGT. V lost 9 bases to trimming and J lost 4 bases; unmatched junction nucleotides: 11. The CDR3 DNA reads TGTGCCAGTCATCGACTAGCGGGAGGGCATGTGTACAATGAGCAGTTCTTC. It is translated as CASHRLAGGHVYNEQFF.

This clonotype was counted between two and nine times. In DNA form, the CDR3 reads TGCAGTGCTAGTTTGGGAATGAGTGAACACGAGCAGTACTTC. Translation gives CSASLGMSEHEQYF. This chain joins TRBV20-1 and TRBJ2-7; D gene ambiguous. The CDR3 is made up of 14 amino acids. Germline V gene lookup returns CDR1 DFQATT and CDR2 SNEGSKA (reference sequence). With 3 bases removed from V and 5 bases from J, the gap between germline ends came to 17 bases.

This clonotype was counted at least ten times. The rearrangement joins TRBV28 to TRBJ2-2; 7 bases line up with TRBD2. The junction had 14 bases not matched to a gene; V was cut back by 3 bases and J by 1 base. The CDR3 sequence is 19 residues long. In germline, CDR1 is MDHEN, CDR2 SYDVKM. Written as DNA, the CDR3 is TGTGCCAGCAGTTTCGCTGGGGGACTACTGGGTCGGAACACCGGGGAGCTGTTTTTT. Protein: CASSFAGGLLGRNTGELFF.